A single sample gave rise to the 7 T cell receptor beta chains below, sequenced in a study of blood T cell repertoires in COVID-19. The table came from immunoSEQ multiplex PCR; TCRdb's copy has only in-frame clones and leaves some out. The sample records about 350,000 clones, 80% to 90% being singletons. Specimen: peripheral blood. These receptors were taken from a woman aged 60-75 years with COVID-19, enrolled during active disease.

The chain combines TRBV2 with TRBJ1-4, with 8 bases fitting TRBD1. The germline CDR1 and CDR2 sequences are SNHLY and FYNNEI. The CDR3 loop spans 15 amino acids. J gave up 4 bases and V 4 bases, and 5 bases lay outside the gene matches. This CDR3 reads CASSAQTGVNEKLFF. The CDR3, as DNA: TGTGCCAGCAGTGCACAGACAGGGGTTAATGAAAAACTGTTTTTT.

This rearrangement joins TRBV3-1 (or the pseudogene TRBV3-2) to TRBJ2-1, with 7 bases aligning to TRBD2. V lost 1 base to trimming and J lost 7 bases; unmatched junction nucleotides: 7. CDR1 is LGHDT and CDR2 is YNNKEL in the germline V gene (reference sequence). This CDR3 contains 15 residues. CDR3 bases: TGTGCCAGCAGCCAAGCACTAGCGACGTGGAATGAGCAGTTCTTC. Translation: CASSQALATWNEQFF.

This clone turned up a few times. The V gene is TRBV6-1, the J gene TRBJ1-3; no clear D. The V gene's germline CDR1 is MNHNS and CDR2 SASEGT. The CDR3 runs to 14 residues. Trimming left V 1 base short and J 0 bases short, with 4 bases between. DNA for the CDR3: TGTGCCAGCAGTGAAGGGCACTCTGGAAACACCATATATTTT. Translating gives CASSEGHSGNTIYF.

The gene calls are TRBV13 and TRBJ1-1, with TRBD1 matching over 7 bases. The CDR3 has 13 residues. The V gene end was trimmed by 6 bases and the J gene end by 6 bases; junction bases not matched to a gene: 7. Germline V lookup: CDR1 PRHDT, CDR2 FYEKMQ (reference sequence). In nucleotides, the CDR3 is TGTGCCAGCAGTCAGGGGGATTCGGCTGAAGCTTTCTTT. This translates into CASSQGDSAEAFF.

J is TRBJ1-2 and V is TRBV7-9; D perhaps matches TRBD1 (6 bases). The V gene lost 4 bases and the J gene lost 2 bases, with 14 bases spanning the gap. The germline CDR1 and CDR2 sequences are SEHNR and FQNEAQ (reference sequence). The CDR3 is 15 residues long. CDR3 DNA: TGTGCCAGCAGCTCGCCCCAGGGGATCAACTATGGCTACACCTTC. Translation gives CASSSPQGINYGYTF.

This clone has just a few counts. This sequence joins TRBV18 and TRBJ1-6; 10 bases fit TRBD1. With 2 bases clipped from V and 7 bases from J, the junction kept 2 bases outside the gene matches. CDR1 is KGHSH and CDR2 is LQKENI in the germline V gene. The CDR3 has 15 residues. CDR3 region: CASSPEGQGNSPLHF. CDR3 coding DNA: TGTGCCAGCTCACCAGAGGGACAGGGGAATTCACCCCTCCACTTT.

J is TRBJ2-2 and V is TRBV9, with 8 positions matching TRBD1. The CDR3 is made up of 18 amino acids. Germline loops: CDR1 SGDLS, CDR2 YYNGEE. V trimming: 2 bases; J trimming: 1 base; junction bases outside the gene matches: 10. As DNA, the CDR3 is TGTGCCAGCAGCGTTAACCCTGGGACAGGCATGAACACCGGGGAGCTGTTTTTT. Its translation: CASSVNPGTGMNTGELFF.